Sequencing of this T cell receptor beta chain was carried out in a study of T cells after yellow fever vaccination. CDR1 is ENHRY and CDR2 is SYGVKD in the germline V gene. The CDR3 runs to 13 residues. The V end lost 8 bases, the J end lost 1 base, and 11 bases lay between the germline ends. This clonotype has ten or more counts. TCRdb recomputed calls from the 5' RACE reads with MiXCR, one row per CDR3 protein. The data contain more than 65,000 distinct CDR3 sequences, around 7% of them singletons. The chain uses TRBV10-3 and TRBJ1-1; D gene uncertain. The source is a man younger than 35 who received the YFV17D yellow fever vaccine. Here the sequenced sample was CD8+ T cells sorted from PBMCs, taken more than 8 days after the first yellow fever vaccination. The CDR3 sequence is CAISLGRNTEAFF. The CDR3 DNA is TGTGCCATCTCGCTAGGGCGGAACACTGAAGCTTTCTTT.